The 20 T cell receptor beta chains reported below all come from one sample, sequenced in a study of blood T cell repertoires in COVID-19. Method: immunoSEQ multiplex PCR; TCRdb's copy keeps in-frame clones and lacks some. This sample has around 160,000 clones, with approximately 80% found just once. Sequenced sample: peripheral blood. The receptors were sampled from a human donor with acute or convalescent COVID-19. The donor label of this sample is uncertain.

The chain joins TRBV5-1 to TRBJ2-3; D ambiguous. CDR1 SGHRS and CDR2 YFSETQ come from the germline V gene. The CDR3 has 11 residues. V lost 4 bases and J 3 bases, leaving 3 bases between the germline ends. CDR3 residues: CASSLTDTQYF. The CDR3 bases are TGCGCCAGCAGCCTGACAGATACGCAGTATTTT.

This clone has only a few counts. The genes are TRBV27 and TRBJ2-7; 7 nucleotides match TRBD2. CDR3 size: 15 residues. The V gene's germline CDR1 is MNHEY and CDR2 SMNVEV (reference sequence). After removal of 1 base from V and 1 base from J, the junction contained 4 bases not matched to a gene. CDR3 region: CASSLLAGPSYEQYF. The DNA for the CDR3 is TGTGCCAGCAGTTTATTAGCGGGCCCTTCCTACGAGCAGTACTTC.

The chain uses TRBV2 and TRBJ2-7, with TRBD1 matching 7 bases. The V segment lost 5 bases and the J segment 3 bases; nucleotides outside the gene matches: 4. The CDR3 runs 13 residues. Germline loops: CDR1 SNHLY, CDR2 FYNNEI. The CDR3 DNA follows: TGTGCCAGCAGTTCCCGGGACAGCTACGAGCAGTACTTC. Translated, it gives CASSSRDSYEQYF.

This chain connects TRBV9 to TRBJ2-1; tentative D call: TRBD1 (6 bases). This CDR3 has 15 residues. The V and J ends lost 0 bases and 5 bases respectively, with 12 bases between them. CDR1 and CDR2 (germline): SGDLS, YYNGEE. Here the CDR3 DNA reads TGTGCCAGCAGCGTAGGTGGGACACAAAACAATGAGCAGTTCTTC. Its protein product is CASSVGGTQNNEQFF.

The chain carries TRBV7-9 and TRBJ1-1; 7 bases match TRBD1. CDR1 and CDR2 (germline): SEHNR, FQNEAQ (reference sequence). The junction had 11 bases not matched to a gene; V was cut back by 5 bases and J by 5 bases. The CDR3 totals 15 residues. Written as DNA, the CDR3 is TGTGCCAGCAGCCCCGGGACAGCCGGCGGTACTGAAGCTTTCTTT. It translates to CASSPGTAGGTEAFF. Drawing the rest from reference TRBV7-9 and TRBJ1-1, the complete variable domain is DTGVSQNPRHKITKRGQNVTFRCDPISEHNRLYWYRQTLGQGPEFLTYFQNEAQLEKSRLLSDRFSAERPKGSFSTLEIQRTEQGDSAMYLCASSPGTAGGTEAFFGQGTRLTVV.

This chain uses TRBV6-7 with TRBJ1-5, with D hard to call. TRBV6-7 is an open reading frame whose function is uncertain. Trimming stripped 0 bases from V and 7 bases from J, with 19 bases between. The CDR3 has 17 amino acids. The CDR3 region has the DNA TGTGCCAGCAGTTACTCGCCTCCCTCAGTGGGGAGGCAGCCCCAGCATTTT. As protein: CASSYSPPSVGRQPQHF.

This clone was found once. V usage is TRBV29-1 and J usage is TRBJ2-3; no reliable D call. Germline CDR1 and CDR2: SQVTM and ANQGSEA. The V gene lost 1 base and the J gene lost 2 bases, with 7 bases spanning the gap. CDR3 size: 13 residues. The CDR3: CSVEGIPTDTQYF. The DNA for the CDR3 is TGCAGCGTTGAAGGTATTCCCACAGATACGCAGTATTTT.

Remarks on this clone: The same CDR3 arises from other DNA sequences in this sample as well. This rearrangement joins TRBV5-1 to TRBJ1-2, with 8 bases that match TRBD1. CDR1 and CDR2 from the germline V gene are SGHRS and YFSETQ. Trimming at V came to 4 bases and at J to 8 bases, leaving 4 bases not matched to a gene. This CDR3 region has 12 residues. The CDR3 coding sequence is TGCGCCAGCAGCCCCAGGGGGCAAGGCTACACCTTC. Its protein is CASSPRGQGYTF.

This clone was recorded once. The chain joins TRBV30 to TRBJ1-1; maybe TRBD1 (6 bases). The V gene lost 4 bases and the J gene lost 11 bases, with 20 bases spanning the gap. Germline V gene data show CDR1 as GTSNPN and CDR2 as SVGIG (reference sequence). There are 13 residues in the CDR3. This CDR3 is CAWKPPGQDGAFF. In nucleotides, the CDR3 is TGTGCCTGGAAACCACCGGGACAAGATGGGGCTTTCTTT.

DNA of the CDR3: TGTGCCAGCAGTTTATCGAGAAGGGAGGGAAACACCATATATTTT. It is translated as CASSLSRREGNTIYF. The rearrangement joins TRBV27 to TRBJ1-3, with D uncertain. The V and J ends lost 0 bases and 4 bases respectively, with 10 bases between them. The CDR3 is 15 residues long. Germline loops: CDR1 MNHEY, CDR2 SMNVEV (reference sequence).

This clone was observed a handful of times. One end of the junction does not line up with germline, which may come from a read error. This chain links TRBV3-1 (or the pseudogene TRBV3-2) with TRBJ1-1; D gene ambiguous. This CDR3 is 12 amino acids long. Germline CDR1 LGHDT, CDR2 YNNKEL (reference sequence). CDR3: CASSQAFGEAFF. The CDR3 DNA reads TGTGCCAGCAGTCAAGCTTTCGGTGAAGCTTTCTTT.

The chain uses TRBV5-4 and TRBJ1-3; D may be TRBD1 (5 bases). CDR1 is SGHNT and CDR2 is YYREEE in the germline V gene (reference sequence). The ends were cut back, 0 bases at V and 3 bases at J, with 10 bases in the middle. This CDR3 has 15 residues. The CDR3 here is CASSLEVGDGNTIYF. The DNA of the CDR3 is TGTGCCAGCAGCTTGGAAGTAGGGGATGGAAACACCATATATTTT.

The chain employs TRBV19 and TRBJ1-1; D remains unclear. V dropped 3 bases and J dropped 1 base, with 12 bases sitting between them. The CDR3 totals 15 residues. CDR1 is LNHDA and CDR2 is SQIVND in the germline V gene (reference sequence). CDR3 DNA: TGTGCCAGTAGTATCGGTAACAGCCCGAACACTGAAGCTTTCTTT. Encoded protein: CASSIGNSPNTEAFF. Variable domain in full (rest from reference TRBV19 and TRBJ1-1): DGGITQSPKYLFRKEGQNVTLSCEQNLNHDAMYWYRQDPGQGLRLIYYSQIVNDFQKGDIAEGYSVSREKKESFPLTVTSAQKNPTAFYLCASSIGNSPNTEAFFGQGTRLTVV.

V gene TRBV6-5 combines with J gene TRBJ1-2; D is unclear. There are 15 residues in the CDR3. Per the germline V gene, CDR1 is MNHEY and CDR2 is SVGAGI. Trimming stripped 0 bases from V and 0 bases from J, with 8 bases between. In DNA form, the CDR3 reads TGTGCCAGCAGTTACTCACGGTTAGCTAACTATGGCTACACCTTC. Amino acids: CASSYSRLANYGYTF.

This clone was recorded only once. The rearrangement uses TRBV11-2 and TRBJ2-5; possibly TRBD1 for D (6 bases). CDR3 length: 12 residues. Germline loops: CDR1 SGHAT, CDR2 FQNNGV. Trimming pared 6 bases from V and 2 bases from J, leaving 7 bases between. CDR3 loop: CASSRGQETQYF. The DNA for the CDR3 is TGTGCCAGCAGTAGGGGGCAAGAGACCCAGTACTTC.

This rearrangement joins TRBV2 to TRBJ2-7; 10 bases fit TRBD1. CDR1 and CDR2 from the germline V gene are SNHLY and FYNNEI. Losses at the gene ends were 3 bases for V and 5 bases for J; bases not matched to a gene: 10. This CDR3 has 16 amino acids. The CDR3 sequence is CASSDLRGTGANEQYF. The CDR3 DNA reads as TGTGCCAGCAGTGATCTTCGGGGGACAGGGGCTAACGAGCAGTACTTC. Using reference TRBV2 and TRBJ2-7 for the parts outside the CDR3, the full variable domain is EPEVTQTPSHQVTQMGQEVILRCVPISNHLYFYWYRQILGQKVEFLVSFYNNEISEKSEIFDDQFSVERPDGSNFTLKIRSTKLEDSAMYFCASSDLRGTGANEQYFGPGTRLTVT.

The chain links TRBV5-6 to TRBJ1-3, with D possibly being TRBD1 (5 bases). CDR1 is SGHDT, CDR2 YYEEEE, per germline. The CDR3 has 14 amino acids. V was clipped by 0 bases and J by 4 bases, with 8 bases between them. The CDR3 DNA reads TGTGCCAGCAGCTTGGAGACAGTCGGAAACACCATATATTTT. Protein sequence: CASSLETVGNTIYF.

The rearrangement joins TRBV5-6 to TRBJ2-2; D might be TRBD1 (6 bases). The length of the CDR3 is 13 residues. Per germline, CDR1 SGHDT and CDR2 YYEEEE. V lost 3 bases and J 5 bases, leaving 8 bases between the germline ends. CDR3 sequence: CASSWGQTGELFF. The DNA for the CDR3 is TGTGCCAGCAGCTGGGGACAAACCGGGGAGCTGTTTTTT.

This sequence joins TRBV6-5 and TRBJ1-5; TRBD1 aligns across 7 bases. Losses at the gene ends were 6 bases for V and 1 base for J; bases not matched to a gene: 6. The CDR3 consists of 15 residues. CDR1 and CDR2 (germline): MNHEY, SVGAGI. CDR3 sequence reads: CASRMTGSSNQPQHF. Written as DNA, the CDR3 is TGTGCCAGCAGAATGACAGGGTCAAGCAATCAGCCCCAGCATTTT.

The chain is built from TRBV24-1 and TRBJ2-2, with D perhaps matching TRBD1 (6 bases). There are 17 residues in the CDR3. From germline, CDR1 is KGHDR and CDR2 SFDVKD. V was clipped by 4 bases and J by 5 bases, with 19 bases between them. CDR3 nucleotide sequence: TGTGCCACCAGTGACTTCTCTCCGGGACATCAGACCGGGGAGCTGTTTTTT. It encodes CATSDFSPGHQTGELFF.